A single sample gave rise to the 17 T cell receptor beta chains below, sequenced in a study of shared clonotypes between healthy human individuals. Only in-frame clones appear in the TCRdb table, and some are missing; sequencing was by immunoSEQ multiplex PCR. Here the sample spans about 2.4 million clones, roughly 93% being singletons. Input material: naive CD4+ T cells from PBMCs. Subset: CD45RA+ positively selected. The receptors derive from a man aged 18 to 29 in good health. Some clones in this sample may be carry-over from other donors' samples.

V usage is TRBV19 and J usage is TRBJ2-2; no reliable D call. Deletions cut 1 base from V and 7 bases from J, with 4 bases between. The germline gives CDR1 LNHDA, CDR2 SQIVND (reference sequence). The CDR3 has 12 amino acids. CDR3 region: CASSIVFGELFF. The CDR3 coding sequence is TGTGCCAGTAGTATAGTTTTCGGGGAGCTGTTTTTT.

In nucleotides, the CDR3 is TGCGCCAGCAGCCCGCTAGACACTGGCAATTCACCCCTCCACTTT. As protein: CASSPLDTGNSPLHF. The V call is TRBV4-1, the J call TRBJ1-6; D is undetermined. This CDR3 spans 15 amino acids. V was cut by 4 bases and J by 7 bases, with 14 bases left in between. Germline values: CDR1 MGHRA, CDR2 YSYEKL.

On this clone itself: Other DNA sequences of this sample code for an identical CDR3. The chain links TRBV7-3 to TRBJ2-1; TRBD2 matches at 13 bases. V shed 3 bases and J 7 bases; nucleotides not matched to a gene: 3. The CDR3 sequence is 15 residues long. The germline CDR1 and CDR2 sequences are SGHTA and FQGTGA. CDR3 sequence: CASSLGTSGTNEQFF. CDR3 DNA: TGTGCCAGCAGCTTGGGGACTAGCGGGACTAATGAGCAGTTCTTC. The complete variable domain, with remaining parts taken from reference TRBV7-3 and TRBJ2-1, reads GAGVSQTPSNKVTEKGKYVELRCDPISGHTALYWYRQSLGQGPEFLIYFQGTGAADDSGLPNDRFFAVRPEGSVSTLKIQRTERGDSAVYLCASSLGTSGTNEQFFGPGTRLTVL.

The V call is TRBV19, the J call TRBJ1-5, with no clear D. Germline values: CDR1 LNHDA, CDR2 SQIVND (reference sequence). Between the trimmed V and J ends, which lost 2 bases and 6 bases, there was a span of 5 bases. The CDR3 has 12 residues. The CDR3 loop is CASSIWFQPQHF. The CDR3 DNA reads TGTGCCAGTAGTATATGGTTTCAGCCCCAGCATTTT.

The V gene is TRBV6-4, the J gene TRBJ2-3, with 9 bases that match TRBD2. The germline gives CDR1 MRHNA, CDR2 SNTAGT. Unmatched junction bases numbered 1, after V lost 5 bases and J lost 4 bases. CDR3 length: 13 residues. This CDR3 is CASSPSGADTQYF. Here the CDR3 DNA reads TGTGCCAGCAGTCCTAGCGGGGCAGATACGCAGTATTTT.

This chain uses TRBV7-2 with TRBJ2-7; 9 nucleotides match TRBD1. The germline CDR1 and CDR2 sequences are SGHTA and FQGNSA. V trimming: 1 base; J trimming: 2 bases; junction bases outside the gene matches: 6. CDR3 length: 16 amino acids. CDR3 sequence: CASSLVGTGIPYEQYF. The CDR3 coding sequence is TGTGCCAGCAGCTTAGTAGGGACAGGGATACCCTACGAGCAGTACTTC. Together with reference TRBV7-2 and TRBJ2-7, the CDR3 gives the full variable domain: GAGVSQSPSNKVTEKGKDVELRCDPISGHTALYWYRQSLGQGLEFLIYFQGNSAPDKSGLPSDRFSAERTGGSVSTLTIQRTQQEDSAVYLCASSLVGTGIPYEQYFGPGTRLTVT.

This clone was observed a few times. In the same sample, other DNA sequences code for this CDR3. This sequence joins TRBV5-1 and TRBJ2-7; no firm D call. Deletions cut 0 bases from V and 3 bases from J, with 4 bases between. CDR3 length: 12 amino acids. In germline, CDR1 is SGHRS, CDR2 YFSETQ. As DNA, the CDR3 is TGCGCCAGCAGCTTGGTCAGCTACGAGCAGTACTTC. Protein sequence: CASSLVSYEQYF.

This chain links TRBV7-3 with TRBJ2-1; TRBD1 aligns across 9 bases. Germline-derived CDR1 and CDR2 are SGHTA and FQGTGA. V lost 2 bases, J lost 9 bases, and 8 bases stayed unmatched. The CDR3 consists of 15 residues. In DNA, the CDR3 is TGTGCCAGCAGCTTATCCCGGGACAGGGTCATTGAGCAGTTCTTC. Its translation: CASSLSRDRVIEQFF. Looking up the rest from reference TRBV7-3 and TRBJ2-1 gives the full variable domain: GAGVSQTPSNKVTEKGKYVELRCDPISGHTALYWYRQSLGQGPEFLIYFQGTGAADDSGLPNDRFFAVRPEGSVSTLKIQRTERGDSAVYLCASSLSRDRVIEQFFGPGTRLTVL.

This clone was observed once. The same CDR3 can be traced to other DNA sequences in this sample. The genes are TRBV2 and TRBJ2-5; a weak D match, TRBD1 (6 bases). Germline CDR1 and CDR2: SNHLY and FYNNEI. This CDR3 comprises 13 residues. V gave up 1 base and J gave up 5 bases, with 8 bases separating them. CDR3 residues: CASSEGGPETQYF. The CDR3 nucleotides are TGTGCCAGCAGTGAAGGGGGGCCGGAGACCCAGTACTTC.

This clone is a singleton in its sample. The chain carries TRBV5-4 and TRBJ2-7; 11 positions agree with TRBD2. The CDR3 spans 15 residues. Germline V gives CDR1 SGHNT, CDR2 YYREEE (reference sequence). V lost 4 bases and J lost 4; bases outside the gene matches: 7. CDR3 residues: CASSTPSGRKYEQYF. CDR3 coding DNA: TGTGCCAGCAGCACTCCTAGCGGGAGGAAGTACGAGCAGTACTTC.

The chain uses TRBV7-2 and TRBJ2-2, with D perhaps TRBD1 (5 bases). In germline, CDR1 is SGHTA, CDR2 FQGNSA. V lost 1 base to trimming and J lost 4 bases, with 7 bases between them. This CDR3 has 14 residues. The CDR3 here is CASSLVQGTGELFF. In DNA form, the CDR3 reads TGTGCCAGCAGCTTAGTCCAGGGCACCGGGGAGCTGTTTTTT.

V is TRBV6-6 and J is TRBJ2-2, with 7 bases matching TRBD1. The CDR3 has 12 residues. CDR1 and CDR2 from the germline V gene are MNHNY and SVGAGI (reference sequence). The junction had 2 bases not matched to a gene; V was cut back by 6 bases and J by 7 bases. The DNA of the CDR3 is TGTGCCAGCAGCGCAGGGGGCGGGGAGCTGTTTTTT. It encodes CASSAGGGELFF.

The chain uses TRBV6-6 and TRBJ2-1; D might be TRBD1 or TRBD2, each matching 5 bases. Germline assignment: CDR1 MNHNY and CDR2 SVGAGI (reference sequence). The CDR3 has 14 residues. With 4 bases removed from V and 9 bases from J, the gap between germline ends came to 16 bases. CDR3: CASSSPPMGVEQFF. For the CDR3, the DNA is TGTGCCAGCAGTTCCCCCCCGATGGGGGTTGAGCAGTTCTTC.

This chain connects TRBV7-2 to TRBJ1-1; D gene unclear. CDR1 and CDR2 from the germline V gene are SGHTA and FQGNSA. V was pared by 2 bases and J by 1 base, with 11 bases between. This CDR3 contains 15 residues. The CDR3 DNA follows: TGTGCCAGCAGCTTATACGGGGTGGGGAACACTGAAGCTTTCTTT. This translates into CASSLYGVGNTEAFF.

The V gene is TRBV9, the J gene TRBJ2-7, with 8 positions matching TRBD1. V trimming: 4 bases; J trimming: 5 bases; junction bases outside the gene matches: 11. Germline CDR1 reads SGDLS; CDR2 reads YYNGEE. The CDR3 loop spans 15 amino acids. CDR3 in amino acids: CASSPSGQGANEQYF. The CDR3 DNA reads as TGTGCCAGCAGCCCGAGCGGGCAGGGGGCCAACGAGCAGTACTTC.

The chain is built from TRBV4-1 and TRBJ2-7; D perhaps matches TRBD1 (6 bases). CDR1 MGHRA and CDR2 YSYEKL come from the germline V gene. CDR3 size: 14 residues. Trimming took off 5 bases at V and 3 bases at J, with 14 bases between the two ends. The CDR3 reads CASSMRDTSYEQYF. DNA for the CDR3: TGCGCCAGCAGCATGAGGGACACCAGCTACGAGCAGTACTTC.

The V and J genes are TRBV25-1 and TRBJ2-5; TRBD2 matches at 12 bases. The CDR3 sequence is 15 residues long. Per the germline V gene, CDR1 is MGHDK and CDR2 is SYGVNS. Unmatched junction bases numbered 6, after V lost 5 bases and J lost 5 bases. The CDR3 loop is CASSLAGGLVETQYF. Here the CDR3 DNA reads TGTGCCAGCAGTCTAGCGGGAGGGCTCGTGGAGACCCAGTACTTC. Filled out from reference TRBV25-1 and TRBJ2-5, the complete variable domain reads EADIYQTPRYLVIGTGKKITLECSQTMGHDKMYWYQQDPGMELHLIHYSYGVNSTEKGDLSSESTVSRIRTEHFPLTLESARPSHTSQYLCASSLAGGLVETQYFGPGTRLLVL.